The entry below gives a single T cell receptor beta chain sequence along with its context. Its specificity is not known. This CDR3 is also generated by other DNA sequences in the sample. The data were obtained in a study of pediatric ulcerative colitis. Study-wide results and limits: Some T cells in rectal biopsies may come from blood, especially with overt colitis. Ulcerative colitis patients shared more blood-rectal clones than controls.

This CDR3 has 16 amino acids. Germline loops: CDR1 SGHTA, CDR2 FQGNSA. After removal of 2 bases from V and 0 bases from J, the junction contained 1 base not matched to a gene. Sequencing depth was up to 500,000 reads per sample. Profiled with immunoSEQ multiplex PCR; TCRdb holds only in-frame clones, not every one. The table records some 43,000 clones, around 78% of them present only once. The rectum was sampled with one to two pinch biopsies at colonoscopy. The diagnostic colonoscopy in ulcerative colitis patients preceded any immunosuppressive treatment. The TCR was taken from a girl aged 5-17 years with moderate ulcerative colitis. The chain uses TRBV7-2 and TRBJ2-1; 10 bases agree with TRBD2. Material for sequencing was gut tissue. CDR3 coding DNA: TGTGCCAGCAGCTTAAGCGGGGGGGCCTCCTACAATGAGCAGTTCTTC. This codes for CASSLSGGASYNEQFF.